Listed here are 26 T cell receptor beta chains from one sample, sequenced in a study of blood T cell repertoires in COVID-19. Assay used: immunoSEQ multiplex PCR; TCRdb lists only in-frame clones, some missing. The sample yields over 85,000 clones, about 83% seen once. The sample comprised peripheral blood. Receptor source: a man in his forties or fifties with active or convalescent COVID-19.

The sample holds a few counts of this clone. The chain recombines TRBV4-2 with TRBJ2-2, with a weak D call TRBD2 (6 bases). CDR3 length equals 15 residues. Germline V lookup: CDR1 LGHNA, CDR2 YNFKEQ. V was shortened by 0 bases and J by 4 bases, with 9 bases between the two germline ends. Written as DNA, the CDR3 is TGTGCCAGCAGCCAAGATGGGCGGGGCACCGGGGAGCTGTTTTTT. Translating it yields CASSQDGRGTGELFF.

V is TRBV24-1 and J is TRBJ2-2, with 7 positions matching TRBD1. Germline-derived CDR1 and CDR2 are KGHDR and SFDVKD. The ends lost 8 bases at V and 3 bases at J; junction bases unmatched: 5. The length of the CDR3 is 14 residues. The CDR3 here is CATKGQGDTGELFF. In DNA, the CDR3 is TGTGCCACCAAGGGGCAGGGGGACACCGGGGAGCTGTTTTTT.

V and J are TRBV2 and TRBJ1-2; unclear D gene. CDR3 length: 12 amino acids. V was pared by 6 bases and J by 3 bases, with 8 bases between. Germline loops: CDR1 SNHLY, CDR2 FYNNEI. The CDR3 here is CASRAQDYGYTF. The CDR3 DNA sequence: TGTGCCAGCAGGGCCCAGGACTATGGCTACACCTTC.

The V gene is TRBV2, the J gene TRBJ2-1; D may be TRBD1 (5 bases). Between the trimmed V and J ends, which lost 6 bases and 10 bases, there was a span of 13 bases. CDR1 is SNHLY, CDR2 FYNNEI, per germline. CDR3 length: 12 amino acids. Written as DNA, the CDR3 is TGTGCCAGCAGATCGGACCACAGGGAGCAGTTCTTC. Translating it yields CASRSDHREQFF.

V gene TRBV7-2 combines with J gene TRBJ1-1; D call uncertain. The CDR3 loop spans 15 amino acids. The V end was cut by 4 bases, the J end by 4 bases, with 16 bases between. In germline, CDR1 is SGHTA, CDR2 FQGNSA. This CDR3 is CASSYTGGGSTEAFF. The CDR3 DNA sequence: TGTGCCAGCAGCTATACCGGCGGAGGGAGCACTGAAGCTTTCTTT.

V is TRBV6-6 and J is TRBJ2-2; D is unclear. Trimming pared 10 bases from V and 1 base from J, leaving 10 bases between. Germline CDR1 is MNHNY and CDR2 is SVGAGI (reference sequence). CDR3 size: 13 residues. The CDR3 bases are TGTGCCATTTCGCCTAGGAACACCGGGGAGCTGTTTTTT. Its translation is CAISPRNTGELFF.

The V and J genes are TRBV6-5 and TRBJ2-5, with 11 bases lining up with TRBD2. The germline gives CDR1 MNHEY, CDR2 SVGAGI. V lost 6 bases and J lost 4; bases outside the gene matches: 7. This CDR3 spans 15 amino acids. CDR3 DNA: TGTGCCAGCAGAGGTAGCGGGGGGGCAGGAGAGACCCAGTACTTC. This sequence encodes CASRGSGGAGETQYF.

This clone came up once. The chain has TRBV3-1 (or the pseudogene TRBV3-2) and TRBJ1-2; TRBD1 matches 7 bases. The germline CDR1 and CDR2 sequences are LGHDT and YNNKEL (reference sequence). The trim removed 4 bases at V and 8 bases at J, leaving 7 bases unmatched. This CDR3 is 13 amino acids long. In nucleotides, the CDR3 is TGTGCCAGCAGCCTTACGACAGGGAGGGGCTACACCTTC. Its translation: CASSLTTGRGYTF.

The V and J genes are TRBV7-2 and TRBJ1-1; D call uncertain. The CDR3 extends over 13 amino acids. The germline gives CDR1 SGHTA, CDR2 FQGNSA. The V end lost 5 bases, the J end lost 1 base, and 8 bases lay between the germline ends. CDR3 protein: CASSREWNTEAFF. CDR3 bases: TGTGCCAGCAGCCGGGAGTGGAACACTGAAGCTTTCTTT.

The chain couples TRBV5-6 to TRBJ1-2; tentatively, D is TRBD1 (5 bases). CDR3 length: 13 residues. V lost 5 bases, J lost 2 bases, and 10 bases lay in between. CDR1 and CDR2 (germline): SGHDT, YYEEEE. DNA for the CDR3: TGTGCCAGCAGTGTGGGGGGGAACTATGGCTACACCTTC. This translates into CASSVGGNYGYTF.

This chain joins TRBV3-1 (or the pseudogene TRBV3-2) and TRBJ1-4; D unresolved. Germline CDR1 reads LGHDT; CDR2 reads YNNKEL (reference sequence). The V end lost 0 bases, the J end lost 8 bases, and 13 bases lay between the germline ends. CDR3 length: 15 residues. The CDR3, as DNA: TGTGCCAGCAGCCAAGATCCCCCAGTTGGCGAAAAACTGTTTTTT. It yields the protein CASSQDPPVGEKLFF.

This clone was seen at least ten times. The chain is built from TRBV5-4 and TRBJ1-4; D might be TRBD1 (5 bases). This CDR3 has 12 amino acids. In germline, CDR1 is SGHNT, CDR2 YYREEE (reference sequence). Trimming cost V 7 bases and J 7 bases, with 11 bases left between them. CDR3 sequence: CASGHWGEKLFF. The CDR3 region has the DNA TGTGCCAGCGGACACTGGGGTGAAAAACTGTTTTTT.

The chain is built from TRBV3-1 (or the pseudogene TRBV3-2) and TRBJ2-7; perhaps TRBD2 as D (5 bases). V was pared by 4 bases and J by 4 bases, with 14 bases between. CDR1 and CDR2 from the germline V gene are LGHDT and YNNKEL (reference sequence). CDR3 length equals 14 residues. The CDR3: CASSRVEGGYEQYF. The CDR3 DNA is TGTGCCAGCAGCCGGGTAGAGGGCGGGTACGAGCAGTACTTC.

V usage is TRBV5-5 and J usage is TRBJ2-5; TRBD1 aligns across 10 bases. The V gene's germline CDR1 is SGHKS and CDR2 YYEKEE (reference sequence). V lost 2 bases to trimming and J lost 6 bases; unmatched junction nucleotides: 7. The CDR3 is made up of 15 amino acids. CDR3 region: CASSFETGGSKTQYF. The DNA for the CDR3 is TGTGCCAGCAGCTTTGAGACAGGGGGCTCGAAGACCCAGTACTTC.

The V and J genes are TRBV6-5 and TRBJ2-7; 8 bases align to TRBD1. Germline V lookup: CDR1 MNHEY, CDR2 SVGAGI. This CDR3 spans 14 amino acids. Trimming took 5 bases from V and 0 from J; bases not matched to a gene: 3. The CDR3 reads CASSRGTGSYEQYF. The CDR3 bases are TGTGCCAGCAGTCGAGGGACAGGCTCCTACGAGCAGTACTTC.

This clone was seen a single time. The chain links TRBV5-4 to TRBJ2-1, with TRBD1 as a possible D gene (6 bases). Germline CDR1 SGHNT, CDR2 YYREEE (reference sequence). The CDR3 has 15 residues. V lost 0 bases to trimming and J lost 7 bases, with 14 bases between them. CDR3: CASSLGAGVDNEQFF. CDR3 in DNA: TGTGCCAGCAGCTTGGGGGCAGGGGTTGATAATGAGCAGTTCTTC.

The chain combines TRBV7-3 with TRBJ2-5, with 14 bases aligning to TRBD2. Germline lookup yields CDR1 SGHTA and CDR2 FQGTGA. Trimming removed 5 bases from V and 2 bases from J; junction bases left unmatched: 4. The CDR3 runs 16 residues. CDR3 protein: CASSPGLAGGQETQYF. CDR3 in DNA: TGTGCCAGCAGCCCTGGACTAGCGGGGGGTCAAGAGACCCAGTACTTC.

This clone was counted only a few times. The chain couples TRBV9 to TRBJ1-4; no firm D call. The V and J ends lost 0 bases and 4 bases respectively, with 10 bases between them. The CDR3 totals 15 residues. Germline lookup yields CDR1 SGDLS and CDR2 YYNGEE. CDR3 in amino acids: CASSVAEGRNEKLFF. DNA for the CDR3: TGTGCCAGCAGCGTAGCGGAGGGCCGTAATGAAAAACTGTTTTTT.

V is TRBV4-2 and J is TRBJ1-4, with 9 positions matching TRBD1. Trimming took 2 bases from V and 8 from J; bases not matched to a gene: 6. The CDR3 extends over 15 amino acids. Germline values: CDR1 LGHNA, CDR2 YNFKEQ. For the CDR3, the DNA is TGTGCCAGCAGCCAAAGGGACAGGGTGGACGAAAAACTGTTTTTT. Translating it yields CASSQRDRVDEKLFF.

The table lists this clone with a count of one. This chain connects TRBV11-1 to TRBJ2-7; 10 positions match TRBD1. CDR3 length: 15 amino acids. V lost 5 bases and J lost 1; bases outside the gene matches: 5. From germline, CDR1 is SGHAT and CDR2 FQDESV (reference sequence). CDR3: CASSIRTGGSYEQYF. The CDR3 nucleotides are TGTGCCAGCAGCATCCGGACAGGGGGGTCCTACGAGCAGTACTTC.

This chain connects TRBV5-4 to TRBJ2-1; 13 bases map to TRBD2. The V segment lost 4 bases and the J segment 4 bases; nucleotides outside the gene matches: 2. The CDR3 contains 15 residues. Germline values: CDR1 SGHNT, CDR2 YYREEE (reference sequence). The CDR3 reads CASSATSGGYNEQFF. CDR3 nucleotide sequence: TGTGCCAGCAGCGCGACTAGCGGGGGGTACAATGAGCAGTTCTTC.

The chain carries TRBV27 and TRBJ2-7; 14 bases agree with TRBD2. Looked up from germline, CDR1 is MNHEY and CDR2 is SMNVEV (reference sequence). Trimming at V came to 4 bases and at J to 0 bases, leaving 14 bases not matched to a gene. This CDR3 has 20 residues. The CDR3 spells CASSSGFQGLAGGGSYEQYF. As DNA, the CDR3 is TGTGCCAGCAGTTCGGGTTTTCAAGGACTAGCGGGGGGTGGCTCCTACGAGCAGTACTTC.

The chain couples TRBV2 to TRBJ2-7, with D tentatively TRBD1 (6 bases). Trimming pared 7 bases from V and 0 bases from J, leaving 19 bases between. The CDR3 is made up of 16 amino acids. CDR1 and CDR2 (germline): SNHLY, FYNNEI. The CDR3 sequence: CASKGPGDGSSYEQYF. CDR3 nucleotide sequence: TGTGCCAGCAAGGGCCCAGGGGACGGATCCTCCTACGAGCAGTACTTC.

The chain combines TRBV3-1 (or the pseudogene TRBV3-2) with TRBJ1-3; a weak D match, TRBD1 (5 bases). Between the trimmed V and J ends, which lost 11 bases and 1 base, there was a span of 15 bases. Germline lookup yields CDR1 LGHDT and CDR2 YNNKEL (reference sequence). The CDR3 covers 14 residues. The CDR3 DNA is TGTGCCTCCGGGACTCCATATTCTGGAAACACCATATATTTT. Protein: CASGTPYSGNTIYF.

Only a few counts were recorded for this clone. CDR3 sequence (DNA): TGCGCCAGCAACTTTCAGGGTATGAACACTGAAGCTTTCTTT. Protein: CASNFQGMNTEAFF. The rearrangement joins TRBV5-1 to TRBJ1-1, with D possibly matching TRBD1 (5 bases). This CDR3 has 14 amino acids. V lost 6 bases and J lost 0, with 12 bases in between. The germline CDR1 and CDR2 sequences are SGHRS and YFSETQ.

The chain joins TRBV29-1 to TRBJ2-2; the D gene is possibly TRBD1 (5 bases). This CDR3 contains 13 residues. Germline V gene sequence: CDR1 SQVTM, CDR2 ANQGSEA. With 5 bases removed from V and 0 bases from J, the gap between germline ends came to 7 bases. The CDR3 region is CSVSRANTGELFF. DNA of the CDR3: TGCAGCGTTTCCAGGGCGAACACCGGGGAGCTGTTTTTT.